This TCR beta chain was sequenced in a study of T cells in localized non-small cell lung cancer. Notes on the study in general: Because sequencing included only one region (of the tumor), heterogeneity remains possible. Across samples, adjacent lung featured a median roughly 60 of the top 100 tumor clones. Uninvolved adjacent lung, not tumor, had the highest T cell clonality. Increased T cell density in blood showed an association with longer overall survival.

Germline trimming cut 2 bases from V and 6 bases from J; bases unmatched to any gene: 7. In germline, CDR1 is MNHNS, CDR2 SASEGT. The CDR3 totals 15 residues. Note on this clone: Its antigen is not known.

Data came from immunoSEQ multiplex PCR; TCRdb stores just in-frame clones and leaves some out. The sample gives tens of thousands of clones, roughly four fifths of which show up once; 15% to 20% is in the top ten. Specimen: peripheral blood, collected before any cancer treatment. The V gene is TRBV6-1, the J gene TRBJ1-5; TRBD1 aligns across 7 bases. The clonotype comes from a female donor older than 55 with stage II squamous cell lung carcinoma. The CDR3 sequence is CASSERGRGIQPQHF. Here the CDR3 DNA reads TGTGCCAGCAGTGAAAGGGGGCGTGGTATTCAGCCCCAGCATTTT.